Reported below is one T cell receptor (beta chain). Its antigen remains unknown. This sample was taken from a study of OX40 agonist ivuxolimab in advanced cancers. Whole-study findings and limits: Low normalized T-cell clonal expansion was also seen in some nonresponders.

The table came from immunoSEQ multiplex PCR; TCRdb's copy has only in-frame clones and leaves some out. The sample lists under 85,000 clones, 85% to 95% seen once, with around 6% in the top ten. The origin of this receptor is an adult with an advanced solid tumor such as melanoma, head and neck, liver or kidney cancer. The sample here was CD4+ or CD8+ T cells sorted from blood, taken in a trial of the OX40 agonist ivuxolimab.

CDR3 protein: CASSSEFTDTQYF. DNA for the CDR3: TGTGCCAGCAGTTCCGAATTCACAGATACGCAGTATTTT. J is TRBJ2-3 and V is TRBV27; D remains unclear. V shed 4 bases and J shed 2 bases, with 7 bases lying between them. The length of the CDR3 is 13 residues. CDR1 is MNHEY, CDR2 SMNVEV, per germline (reference sequence).